These 11 T cell receptor beta chains were all obtained from the same sample, sequenced in a study of beta chain features in type 1 diabetes. The authors reverse transcribed all of the isolated RNA, so sequencing captured expressed TCRB transcripts. Produced via immunoSEQ multiplex PCR; TCRdb's table is partial and in-frame only. The sample contains about 330,000 clones, around 10% of which appear only once. Sequenced material: naive CD4+ T cells from blood. Receptors were obtained from a young woman in good health.

This clone has more than one count but fewer than ten. The chain combines TRBV29-1 with TRBJ2-5; tentatively, D is TRBD2 (5 bases). The J call may not be correct, given that the DNA end is closer to TRBJ2-7. The CDR3 has 12 amino acids. Germline CDR1 reads SQVTM; CDR2 reads ANQGSEA. The chain's CDR3 is CSVGGLTHEQYF. In DNA, the CDR3 is TGCAGCGTTGGCGGACTCACGCACGAGCAGTACTTC.

This clone was seen a few times. The chain uses TRBV4-3 and TRBJ1-1; 7 bases map to TRBD1. The CDR3 sequence is 16 residues long. Trimming at V came to 0 bases and at J to 4 bases, leaving 8 bases not matched to a gene. Germline loops: CDR1 LGHNA, CDR2 YSLEER. CDR3 DNA: TGCGCCAGCAGCCAAGAAAAGGGGGCGATGGCCACTGAAGCTTTCTTT. It yields the protein CASSQEKGAMATEAFF.

This clone was seen a handful of times. In DNA form, the CDR3 reads TGTGCCAGCAGCAAACAGGGGCAACCGAACACTGAAGCTTTCTTT. Protein: CASSKQGQPNTEAFF. The rearrangement links TRBV5-4 to TRBJ1-1; 7 bases match TRBD1. Germline V CDR1 and CDR2: SGHNT, YYREEE (reference sequence). The CDR3 has 15 residues. With 4 bases clipped from V and 1 base from J, the junction kept 7 bases outside the gene matches. Based on the CDR3 plus reference TRBV5-4 and TRBJ1-1, the full variable domain is ETGVTQSPTHLIKTRGQQVTLRCSSQSGHNTVSWYQQALGQGPQFIFQYYREEENGRGNFPPRFSGLQFPNYSSELNVNALELDDSALYLCASSKQGQPNTEAFFGQGTRLTVV.

The chain carries TRBV4-3 and TRBJ2-6; 8 positions agree with TRBD1. This CDR3 contains 17 residues. The germline CDR1 and CDR2 sequences are LGHNA and YSLEER. After removal of 1 base from V and 0 bases from J, the junction contained 2 bases not matched to a gene. The CDR3 DNA reads TGCGCCAGCAGCCAAGCCCAGGGGGCCTCTGGGGCCAACGTCCTGACTTTC. It yields the protein CASSQAQGASGANVLTF.

The V and J genes are TRBV19 and TRBJ1-2; the match to TRBD1 covers 11 bases. V was clipped by 7 bases and J by 2 bases; unmatched bases: 6. The CDR3 spans 15 residues. The germline CDR1 and CDR2 sequences are LNHDA and SQIVND (reference sequence). The CDR3 coding sequence is TGTGCCAGTACCTACCGGGACAGGGGGAACTATGGCTACACCTTC. Its translation: CASTYRDRGNYGYTF. The full variable domain, in which reference TRBV19 and TRBJ1-2 provide the parts outside the CDR3, is DGGITQSPKYLFRKEGQNVTLSCEQNLNHDAMYWYRQDPGQGLRLIYYSQIVNDFQKGDIAEGYSVSREKKESFPLTVTSAQKNPTAFYLCASTYRDRGNYGYTFGSGTRLTVV.

The chain has TRBV19 and TRBJ1-5; D is undetermined. The CDR3 consists of 12 residues. V lost 8 bases and J lost 4, with 9 bases in between. Germline CDR1 reads LNHDA; CDR2 reads SQIVND (reference sequence). The CDR3 loop reads CASVAGNQPQHF. The CDR3 region has the DNA TGTGCCAGTGTAGCGGGGAATCAGCCCCAGCATTTT.

The chain links TRBV30 to TRBJ1-5; D not certain. CDR3 size: 14 residues. Germline V gives CDR1 GTSNPN, CDR2 SVGIG (reference sequence). Trimming cost V 0 bases and J 5 bases, with 11 bases left between them. The CDR3 region has the DNA TGTGCCTGGAGTGTAGGGAGCTTCCATCAGCCCCAGCATTTT. It yields the protein CAWSVGSFHQPQHF.

This clone was counted between two and nine times. The V and J genes are TRBV2 and TRBJ1-4, with a weak D call TRBD1 (6 bases). V was shortened by 5 bases and J by 0 bases, with 10 bases between the two germline ends. The CDR3 has 15 amino acids. Germline CDR1 SNHLY, CDR2 FYNNEI. CDR3 sequence reads: CASSLQGTTNEKLFF. In DNA, the CDR3 is TGTGCCAGCAGTCTACAGGGTACAACTAATGAAAAACTGTTTTTT.

Only a few counts were recorded for this clone. CDR3 protein: CSDQASGITDTQYF. CDR3 coding DNA: TGCAGCGACCAAGCTAGCGGGATCACAGATACGCAGTATTTT. The chain carries TRBV29-1 and TRBJ2-3; 9 bases fit TRBD2. Germline V lookup: CDR1 SQVTM, CDR2 ANQGSEA. V was pared by 7 bases and J by 2 bases, with 7 bases of the junction left unmatched. CDR3 length: 14 amino acids.

This clone turned up a few times. The chain carries TRBV28 and TRBJ1-1; 10 bases line up with TRBD1. Unmatched junction bases numbered 8, after V lost 4 bases and J lost 6 bases. This CDR3 has 15 amino acids. The V gene's germline CDR1 is MDHEN and CDR2 SYDVKM. CDR3 sequence reads: CASSSAGTGDPEAFF. CDR3 coding DNA: TGTGCCAGCAGTTCGGCCGGGACAGGGGACCCTGAAGCTTTCTTT. Variable domain in full (rest from reference TRBV28 and TRBJ1-1): DVKVTQSSRYLVKRTGEKVFLECVQDMDHENMFWYRQDPGLGLRLIYFSYDVKMKEKGDIPEGYSVSREKKERFSLILESASTNQTSMYLCASSSAGTGDPEAFFGQGTRLTVV.

This clone was recorded a few times. The chain carries TRBV7-9 and TRBJ2-1; 9 bases map to TRBD2. V was pared by 2 bases and J by 5 bases, with 4 bases of the junction left unmatched. CDR1 SEHNR and CDR2 FQNEAQ come from the germline V gene (reference sequence). CDR3 length equals 15 residues. The CDR3 is CASSLSSGKNNEQFF. CDR3 DNA: TGTGCCAGCAGCTTATCTAGCGGGAAAAACAATGAGCAGTTCTTC.